Below, 28 T cell receptor beta chains from the same sample are listed, as sequenced in a study of blood T cell repertoires in COVID-19. This table comes from immunoSEQ multiplex PCR, and its TCRdb copy is limited to in-frame clones, with some not included. The sample has roughly 200,000 clones; 80% are singletons. The sequenced material came from peripheral blood. These receptor sequences come from a man between 65 and 85 years old with active or convalescent COVID-19.

The chain links TRBV10-1 to TRBJ2-3; the D gene is possibly TRBD2 (5 bases). CDR1 WNHNN and CDR2 SYGVQD come from the germline V gene (reference sequence). This CDR3 has 15 amino acids. Trimming stripped 5 bases from V and 0 bases from J, with 12 bases between. CDR3 in amino acids: CASSQAVGSTDTQYF. DNA for the CDR3: TGCGCCAGCAGTCAAGCGGTAGGGAGCACAGATACGCAGTATTTT.

This clone occurred a few times. The rearrangement joins TRBV3-1 (or the pseudogene TRBV3-2) to TRBJ2-6; 10 bases are shared with TRBD1. The ends lost 8 bases at V and 2 bases at J; junction bases unmatched: 3. CDR1 is LGHDT and CDR2 is YNNKEL in the germline V gene (reference sequence). This CDR3 comprises 15 residues. The CDR3 spells CASQTGGAGANVLTF. The CDR3 nucleotides are TGTGCCAGCCAGACAGGGGGCGCTGGGGCCAACGTCCTGACTTTC.

The gene calls are TRBV30 and TRBJ2-6, with 10 nucleotides matching TRBD1. Germline-derived CDR1 and CDR2 are GTSNPN and SVGIG (reference sequence). The V and J ends lost 7 bases and 0 bases, in that order; junction bases with no gene match: 9. The length of the CDR3 is 17 residues. Here the CDR3 reads CAFHRDRGNSGANVLTF. DNA for the CDR3: TGTGCCTTCCACCGGGACAGGGGTAACTCTGGGGCCAACGTCCTGACTTTC.

The V and J genes are TRBV2 and TRBJ2-5, with 7 bases that match TRBD2. The V gene's germline CDR1 is SNHLY and CDR2 FYNNEI. The trim removed 6 bases at V and 1 base at J, leaving 5 bases unmatched. The CDR3 has 14 residues. CDR3 in amino acids: CASRTGTTQETQYF. DNA of the CDR3: TGTGCCAGCAGAACCGGGACTACCCAAGAGACCCAGTACTTC.

This clone was seen a single time. This rearrangement joins TRBV7-6 to TRBJ1-4; 8 bases agree with TRBD1. From germline, CDR1 is SGHVS and CDR2 FNYEAQ. The CDR3 is 15 residues long. With V trimmed by 5 bases and J by 3 bases, 5 bases remained unmatched. Here the CDR3 DNA reads TGTGCCAGCAGCGCCCGGACAGGGCCTAATGAAAAACTGTTTTTT. Amino acid sequence: CASSARTGPNEKLFF.

The rearrangement joins TRBV2 to TRBJ2-7; D unresolved. This CDR3 region has 14 residues. Germline values: CDR1 SNHLY, CDR2 FYNNEI. The ends were cut back, 6 bases at V and 0 bases at J, with 12 bases in the middle. In DNA form, the CDR3 reads TGTGCCAGCAGCGAGATAAGGAGCTCCTACGAGCAGTACTTC. It translates to CASSEIRSSYEQYF.

The rearrangement links TRBV6-6 to TRBJ2-7; tentatively, D is TRBD1 (5 bases). Trimming left V 6 bases short and J 3 bases short, with 9 bases between. The CDR3 extends over 12 amino acids. Germline CDR1 reads MNHNY; CDR2 reads SVGAGI (reference sequence). The CDR3 DNA follows: TGTGCCAGCAGGTTACAGGACTACGAGCAGTACTTC. It translates to CASRLQDYEQYF.

The rearrangement uses TRBV15 and TRBJ1-4, with 12 bases aligning to TRBD1. The CDR3 consists of 14 residues. V lost 7 bases to trimming and J lost 7 bases; unmatched junction nucleotides: 4. Germline values: CDR1 LNHNV, CDR2 YYDKDF (reference sequence). The CDR3, as DNA: TGTGCCACCAACCCGGGACAGGGGGCTGAAAAACTGTTTTTT. This translates into CATNPGQGAEKLFF. Full variable domain (rest looked up from reference TRBV15 and TRBJ1-4): DAMVIQNPRYQVTQFGKPVTLSCSQTLNHNVMYWYQQKSSQAPKLLFHYYDKDFNNEADTPDNFQSRRPNTSFCFLDIRSPGLGDTAMYLCATNPGQGAEKLFFGSGTQLSVL.

J is TRBJ2-7 and V is TRBV6-5, with TRBD2 matching 7 bases. With V trimmed by 5 bases and J by 2 bases, 6 bases remained unmatched. The CDR3 consists of 14 residues. In germline, CDR1 is MNHEY, CDR2 SVGAGI. The CDR3 here is CASSPLGGTYEQYF. Written as DNA, the CDR3 is TGTGCCAGCAGTCCTCTCGGGGGGACCTACGAGCAGTACTTC.

The rearrangement uses TRBV4-3 and TRBJ2-7; 9 bases map to TRBD1. Germline assignment: CDR1 LGHNA and CDR2 YSLEER. Losses at the gene ends were 2 bases for V and 3 bases for J; bases not matched to a gene: 5. The CDR3 loop spans 15 amino acids. As DNA, the CDR3 is TGCGCCAGCAGCCAAAGGACAGGGGTTAGCTACGAGCAGTACTTC. It specifies CASSQRTGVSYEQYF.

A few counts support this clone. The chain links TRBV7-2 to TRBJ1-2, with unresolved D. Germline CDR1 is SGHTA and CDR2 is FQGNSA. CDR3 length equals 14 residues. V was clipped by 5 bases and J by 4 bases, with 14 bases between them. The CDR3 DNA is TGTGCCAGCAGCCTCAGTCCGGGATTCTATGGCTACACCTTC. Translated: CASSLSPGFYGYTF.

This clone was picked up one time. The chain joins TRBV6-5 to TRBJ2-2; TRBD2 matches 7 bases. J was trimmed by 2 bases and V by 8 bases; bases with no gene match: 8. Germline CDR1 reads MNHEY; CDR2 reads SVGAGI. This CDR3 is 15 amino acids long. The CDR3 protein is CASRRGVLNTGELFF. The CDR3 region has the DNA TGTGCCAGCCGCCGGGGGGTTCTCAACACCGGGGAGCTGTTTTTT.

This clone was observed a single time. The V and J genes are TRBV5-1 and TRBJ1-6; 7 bases agree with TRBD1. Germline values: CDR1 SGHRS, CDR2 YFSETQ. The CDR3 runs 15 residues. V was pared by 4 bases and J by 6 bases, with 7 bases of the junction left unmatched. For the CDR3, the DNA is TGCGCCAGCAGCCCGAAGCAGGGGGGTAATTCACCCCTCCACTTT. Protein: CASSPKQGGNSPLHF.

The chain combines TRBV11-2 with TRBJ1-2; D is unresolved. Germline CDR1 reads SGHAT; CDR2 reads FQNNGV. V shed 4 bases and J shed 1 base, with 13 bases lying between them. The CDR3 covers 15 residues. The CDR3 nucleotides are TGTGCCAGCAGCTCCCGACTGGCCCATAACTATGGCTACACCTTC. This encodes CASSSRLAHNYGYTF.

This clone is a singleton in its sample. The chain links TRBV5-5 to TRBJ2-1; perhaps TRBD2 as D (6 bases). V lost 3 bases, J lost 4 bases, and 14 bases lay in between. The CDR3 spans 15 residues. Looked up from germline, CDR1 is SGHKS and CDR2 is YYEKEE (reference sequence). The CDR3: CASSSFLGGYNEQFF. CDR3 DNA: TGTGCCAGCAGCTCGTTCCTCGGAGGGTACAATGAGCAGTTCTTC.

This clone was recorded once. CDR3 region: CASKKGLALSTDTQYF. In DNA form, the CDR3 reads TGTGCCAGCAAAAAGGGACTAGCGCTAAGCACAGATACGCAGTATTTT. V is TRBV2 and J is TRBJ2-3, with TRBD2 identical over 10 bases. The CDR3 is 16 residues long. CDR1 and CDR2 from the germline V gene are SNHLY and FYNNEI. V lost 7 bases and J lost 0; bases outside the gene matches: 7.

In nucleotides, the CDR3 is TGCGCCAGCAGTAGGACAGGACGCACAGATACGCAGTATTTT. Translated, it gives CASSRTGRTDTQYF. The V and J genes are TRBV10-1 and TRBJ2-3; 7 positions match TRBD1. The J segment lost 1 base and the V segment lost 5 bases, leaving 3 bases of the junction unmatched. The CDR3 totals 14 residues. Germline values: CDR1 WNHNN, CDR2 SYGVQD (reference sequence).

There are a few counts of this clone. The gene calls are TRBV7-9 and TRBJ2-1, with TRBD2 identical over 9 bases. The CDR3 loop spans 17 amino acids. Germline CDR1 reads SEHNR; CDR2 reads FQNEAQ (reference sequence). V gave up 1 base and J gave up 6 bases; unmatched junction bases: 10. CDR3 region: CASSLGNSGGKGNEQFF. The CDR3 region has the DNA TGTGCCAGCAGCTTAGGAAATAGCGGGGGCAAGGGCAATGAGCAGTTCTTC.

The chain links TRBV3-1 (or the pseudogene TRBV3-2) to TRBJ2-1; D remains ambiguous. The germline CDR1 and CDR2 sequences are LGHDT and YNNKEL (reference sequence). The CDR3 contains 17 residues. V gave up 1 base and J gave up 2 bases, with 15 bases separating them. The CDR3 DNA is TGTGCCAGCAGCCAAGGGTTTCGCAGCGCCACCTACAATGAGCAGTTCTTC. It yields the protein CASSQGFRSATYNEQFF.

The chain has TRBV18 and TRBJ1-3; D is unclear. CDR1 and CDR2 (germline): KGHSH, LQKENI. CDR3 length: 15 amino acids. V lost 1 base and J lost 0, with 7 bases in between. The CDR3 spells CASSPRGSSGNTIYF. DNA for the CDR3: TGTGCCAGCTCACCACGTGGGAGCTCTGGAAACACCATATATTTT. The full variable domain, with the rest looked up from reference TRBV18 and TRBJ1-3, is NAGVMQNPRHLVRRRGQEARLRCSPMKGHSHVYWYRQLPEEGLKFMVYLQKENIIDESGMPKERFSAEFPKEGPSILRIQQVVRGDSAAYFCASSPRGSSGNTIYFGEGSWLTVV.

V is TRBV6-6 and J is TRBJ2-2, with D perhaps TRBD2 (6 bases). With 5 bases removed from V and 10 bases from J, the gap between germline ends came to 17 bases. The CDR3 totals 14 residues. Germline V gives CDR1 MNHNY, CDR2 SVGAGI (reference sequence). CDR3: CASSTGLLTAELFF. For the CDR3, the DNA is TGTGCCAGCAGTACGGGACTGCTCACGGCGGAGCTGTTTTTT.

V gene TRBV11-2 combines with J gene TRBJ1-5, with TRBD1 as a possible D gene (5 bases). V lost 3 bases, J lost 6 bases, and 9 bases lay in between. The CDR3 contains 13 residues. Per the germline V gene, CDR1 is SGHAT and CDR2 is FQNNGV. The CDR3 loop is CASSFGGGQPQHF. The CDR3 DNA is TGTGCCAGCAGCTTCGGGGGAGGTCAGCCCCAGCATTTT. Together with reference TRBV11-2 and TRBJ1-5, the CDR3 gives the full variable domain: EAGVAQSPRYKIIEKRQSVAFWCNPISGHATLYWYQQILGQGPKLLIQFQNNGVVDDSQLPKDRFSAERLKGVDSTLKIQPAKLEDSAVYLCASSFGGGQPQHFGDGTRLSIL.

This clone was detected only a few times. This rearrangement joins TRBV10-3 to TRBJ1-3; weak D call: TRBD1 (6 bases). The ends were cut back, 6 bases at V and 0 bases at J, with 12 bases in the middle. CDR1 and CDR2 (germline): ENHRY, SYGVKD. There are 15 residues in the CDR3. The CDR3 sequence is CAIRWDISSGNTIYF. The CDR3 DNA reads as TGTGCCATCAGGTGGGACATCAGCTCTGGAAACACCATATATTTT.

V gene TRBV11-2 combines with J gene TRBJ2-1, with a weak D call TRBD1 (5 bases). The CDR3 runs to 15 residues. V shed 1 base and J shed 7 bases, with 14 bases lying between them. CDR1 and CDR2 (germline): SGHAT, FQNNGV. CDR3 loop: CASSLGFFGANEQFF. The DNA of the CDR3 is TGTGCCAGCAGCTTAGGTTTCTTTGGGGCGAATGAGCAGTTCTTC. Combining the CDR3 with reference TRBV11-2 and TRBJ2-1 gives the whole variable domain EAGVAQSPRYKIIEKRQSVAFWCNPISGHATLYWYQQILGQGPKLLIQFQNNGVVDDSQLPKDRFSAERLKGVDSTLKIQPAKLEDSAVYLCASSLGFFGANEQFFGPGTRLTVL.

This chain connects TRBV10-3 to TRBJ1-1; no clear D gene. V lost 7 bases to trimming and J lost 6 bases, with 18 bases between them. Germline V gives CDR1 ENHRY, CDR2 SYGVKD. The CDR3 has 14 residues. For the CDR3, the DNA is TGTGCCATCACCCGCCACGGGGAATCCCCTGAAGCTTTCTTT. It specifies CAITRHGESPEAFF.

This clone has only one observation. The chain couples TRBV6-5 to TRBJ2-7, with D perhaps matching TRBD2 (5 bases). The CDR3 runs to 14 residues. The V gene lost 1 base and the J gene lost 6 bases, with 13 bases spanning the gap. CDR1 is MNHEY, CDR2 SVGAGI, per germline. CDR3 in amino acids: CASSYLRVGSEQYF. The CDR3 DNA sequence: TGTGCCAGCAGTTACTTGAGGGTAGGAAGCGAGCAGTACTTC.

V gene TRBV5-6 combines with J gene TRBJ1-2; D might be TRBD1 (5 bases). This CDR3 is built from 14 residues. Per germline, CDR1 SGHDT and CDR2 YYEEEE. V lost 7 bases to trimming and J lost 3 bases, with 16 bases between them. The DNA of the CDR3 is TGTGCCAGCTGCCCCGCGTGGGGGGACTATGGCTACACCTTC. This translates into CASCPAWGDYGYTF. Full variable domain (outside the CDR3, taken from reference TRBV5-6 and TRBJ1-2): DAGVTQSPTHLIKTRGQQVTLRCSPKSGHDTVSWYQQALGQGPQFIFQYYEEEERQRGNFPDRFSGHQFPNYSSELNVNALLLGDSALYLCASCPAWGDYGYTFGSGTRLTVV.

The rearrangement joins TRBV10-2 to TRBJ2-1, with D perhaps TRBD2 (6 bases). Trimming removed 4 bases at V and 6 bases at J, with 13 bases between. The length of the CDR3 is 14 residues. Germline-derived CDR1 and CDR2 are WSHSY and SAAADI. CDR3 bases: TGCGCCAGCAGTGGAGGTAGCGGTACCAATGAGCAGTTCTTC. Translation gives CASSGGSGTNEQFF.